The 32 T cell receptor beta chains given below trace back to one sample, sequenced in a study of PD-L1 blockade in urothelial cancer. Assay used: immunoSEQ multiplex PCR; TCRdb lists only in-frame clones, some missing. The table lists around 33,000 clones, 80% to 90% of them singletons. Time point described: peripheral blood 6 weeks after treatment start. This specimen was PBMCs, taken around atezolizumab (anti-PD-L1) treatment. The receptor set was obtained from an elderly man with urothelial cancer.

This sequence joins TRBV5-1 and TRBJ2-3; 9 bases align to TRBD2. The CDR3 contains 15 residues. V shed 9 bases and J 6 bases; nucleotides not matched to a gene: 14. Germline CDR1 and CDR2: SGHRS and YFSETQ. The chain's CDR3 is CATSRISGSWDTQYF. The CDR3 nucleotides read TGCGCCACCTCCAGGATTAGCGGGAGTTGGGATACGCAGTATTTT.

The CDR3 loop reads CASSQGDPSGRGYTF. The CDR3 DNA is TGCGCCAGCAGCCAAGGGGATCCGTCGGGGAGAGGCTACACCTTC. The genes are TRBV4-1 and TRBJ1-2; D call uncertain. The CDR3 extends over 15 amino acids. Trimming took off 1 base at V and 8 bases at J, with 17 bases between the two ends. CDR1 and CDR2 from the germline V gene are MGHRA and YSYEKL.

The chain is built from TRBV7-7 and TRBJ2-7, with D perhaps TRBD1 (6 bases). The CDR3 has 14 amino acids. V lost 3 bases and J lost 1, with 10 bases in between. Germline assignment: CDR1 SSHAT and CDR2 FNYEAQ (reference sequence). In nucleotides, the CDR3 is TGTGCCAGCAGCTTGGGACATGGGTCCTACGAGCAGTACTTC. This encodes CASSLGHGSYEQYF.

This clone was seen once. The rearrangement links TRBV5-7 to TRBJ2-7; TRBD1 matches 8 bases. TRBV5-7 is flagged as an ORF with uncertain function. The CDR3 runs to 16 residues. V lost 1 base, J lost 3 bases, and 9 bases stayed unmatched. CDR3 protein: CASSLRRDRSLYEQYF. CDR3 nucleotide sequence: TGTGCCAGCAGCTTGAGAAGGGACAGGTCCCTCTACGAGCAGTACTTC.

The gene calls are TRBV7-2 and TRBJ2-2, with D possibly matching TRBD2 (5 bases). The CDR3 is made up of 13 amino acids. Between the trimmed V and J ends, which lost 5 bases and 7 bases, there was a span of 11 bases. The germline V gene encodes CDR1 SGHTA and CDR2 FQGNSA. The CDR3 bases are TGTGCCAGCAGCACGGGATTCAACGGGGAGCTGTTTTTT. Its translation is CASSTGFNGELFF.

The chain employs TRBV6-5 and TRBJ2-1, with 8 bases that match TRBD2. The V gene's germline CDR1 is MNHEY and CDR2 SVGAGI. This CDR3 spans 15 amino acids. V trimming: 6 bases; J trimming: 4 bases; junction bases outside the gene matches: 8. The CDR3 sequence: CASSLTSANYNEQFF. As DNA, the CDR3 is TGTGCCAGCAGCCTGACTAGCGCGAATTACAATGAGCAGTTCTTC.

The J gene is TRBJ2-5, the V gene TRBV13; 7 positions agree with TRBD1. The length of the CDR3 is 14 residues. The ends lost 5 bases at V and 1 base at J; junction bases unmatched: 4. From germline, CDR1 is PRHDT and CDR2 FYEKMQ (reference sequence). CDR3 sequence reads: CASSQTGAQETQYF. For the CDR3, the DNA is TGTGCCAGCAGCCAAACAGGGGCCCAAGAGACCCAGTACTTC.

V gene TRBV5-1 combines with J gene TRBJ2-1, with 8 bases aligning to TRBD2. The CDR3 has 16 amino acids. Per the germline V gene, CDR1 is SGHRS and CDR2 is YFSETQ. Unmatched junction bases numbered 4, after V lost 2 bases and J lost 0 bases. In nucleotides, the CDR3 is TGCGCCAGCAGCTTATTAGCGGGGAGCTCCTACAATGAGCAGTTCTTC. It encodes CASSLLAGSSYNEQFF. Full variable domain (missing parts from reference TRBV5-1 and TRBJ2-1): KAGVTQTPRYLIKTRGQQVTLSCSPISGHRSVSWYQQTPGQGLQFLFEYFSETQRNKGNFPGRFSGRQFSNSRSEMNVSTLELGDSALYLCASSLLAGSSYNEQFFGPGTRLTVL.

This chain connects TRBV6-1 to TRBJ2-4, with 7 bases fitting TRBD2. In germline, CDR1 is MNHNS, CDR2 SASEGT. This CDR3 is 15 amino acids long. The ends lost 10 bases at V and 0 bases at J; junction bases unmatched: 9. In nucleotides, the CDR3 is TGTGCCACAAAACGGGACTATGTAGCCAAAAACATTCAGTACTTC. This codes for CATKRDYVAKNIQYF.

This chain links TRBV5-5 with TRBJ2-5; TRBD2 might be the D (6 bases). The CDR3 covers 14 residues. V was clipped by 4 bases and J by 7 bases, with 17 bases between them. Germline-derived CDR1 and CDR2 are SGHKS and YYEKEE (reference sequence). The CDR3 nucleotides read TGTGCCAGCAGCGTAGAACACGGGAGATGGACCCAGTACTTC. This sequence encodes CASSVEHGRWTQYF.

This sequence joins TRBV11-3 and TRBJ2-7; D might be TRBD1 (6 bases). Germline lookup yields CDR1 SGHNT and CDR2 YENEEA. V was pared by 6 bases and J by 4 bases, with 16 bases between. This CDR3 is 14 amino acids long. The CDR3 protein is CASRQEGVRYEQYF. The CDR3 nucleotides are TGTGCCAGCAGGCAAGAGGGGGTGCGTTACGAGCAGTACTTC.

This clone was detected only once. The chain combines TRBV18 with TRBJ2-7; TRBD1 is a possible D gene (6 bases). V lost 3 bases, J lost 1 base, and 13 bases lay in between. Germline V gene data show CDR1 as KGHSH and CDR2 as LQKENI. CDR3 size: 15 residues. The CDR3 loop reads CASSPGQLNSYEQYF. In nucleotides, the CDR3 is TGTGCCAGCTCACCTGGACAGTTGAATTCCTACGAGCAGTACTTC.

V and J are TRBV4-1 and TRBJ2-1; unclear D gene. Deletions cut 5 bases from V and 3 bases from J, with 8 bases between. This CDR3 has 13 amino acids. Germline loops: CDR1 MGHRA, CDR2 YSYEKL. CDR3 protein: CASSDTDYNEQFF. The CDR3 DNA is TGCGCCAGCAGCGATACTGACTACAATGAGCAGTTCTTC.

The chain carries TRBV19 and TRBJ2-6; possibly TRBD1 for D (6 bases). Trimming stripped 5 bases from V and 0 bases from J, with 20 bases between. The CDR3 runs to 19 residues. From germline, CDR1 is LNHDA and CDR2 SQIVND (reference sequence). The CDR3 DNA reads TGTGCCAGTAGTCTCGCCGGGACAAGGGTGCACTCTGGGGCCAACGTCCTGACTTTC. This gives the protein CASSLAGTRVHSGANVLTF.

The chain employs TRBV29-1 and TRBJ2-2; TRBD1 agrees at 7 bases. CDR1 is SQVTM, CDR2 ANQGSEA, per germline. CDR3 length: 14 amino acids. V shed 4 bases, J shed 7 bases, and the junction held 9 bases outside the gene matches. CDR3 loop: CSVASDRSVGELFF. Written as DNA, the CDR3 is TGCAGCGTTGCTTCGGACAGGTCTGTCGGGGAGCTGTTTTTT.

V usage is TRBV7-8 and J usage is TRBJ2-4; D is uncertain. Germline loops: CDR1 SGHVS, CDR2 FQNEAQ. The CDR3 totals 14 residues. Trimming removed 5 bases at V and 0 bases at J, with 8 bases between. Here the CDR3 reads CASSPAEAKNIQYF. The CDR3 nucleotides are TGTGCCAGCAGCCCCGCGGAAGCCAAAAACATTCAGTACTTC.

V is TRBV21-1 and J is TRBJ2-2; TRBD2 was called by the table and not checked on the DNA. TRBV21-1 has pseudogene status. This CDR3 has 15 amino acids. Here the CDR3 DNA reads TGTGCCAGCAGCAATGGGCTAGCCAACACCGGGGAGCTGTTTTTT. This translates into CASSNGLANTGELFF.

The V gene is TRBV11-2, the J gene TRBJ2-1; 11 nucleotides agree with TRBD2. V trimming: 2 bases; J trimming: 2 bases; junction bases outside the gene matches: 5. Germline V CDR1 and CDR2: SGHAT, FQNNGV. This CDR3 region has 17 residues. DNA of the CDR3: TGTGCCAGCAGCTTATTGGGGACTAGCGGAACCTACAATGAGCAGTTCTTC. Encoded protein: CASSLLGTSGTYNEQFF.

The chain couples TRBV5-1 to TRBJ1-5, with D hard to call. CDR1 and CDR2 (germline): SGHRS, YFSETQ. Trimming left V 0 bases short and J 2 bases short, with 9 bases between. This CDR3 has 15 residues. The DNA of the CDR3 is TGCGCCAGCAGCTTGGGAGGGTTTGGCAATCAGCCCCAGCATTTT. It yields the protein CASSLGGFGNQPQHF.

The J gene is TRBJ2-7, the V gene TRBV6-6, with D possibly being TRBD1 (5 bases). The germline CDR1 and CDR2 sequences are MNHNY and SVGAGI (reference sequence). Deletions cut 5 bases from V and 0 bases from J, with 17 bases between. The CDR3 is made up of 16 amino acids. CDR3 region: CASSAPDSYRSYEQYF. CDR3 nucleotides: TGTGCCAGCAGTGCGCCAGACAGCTACCGCTCCTACGAGCAGTACTTC.

The chain joins TRBV5-1 to TRBJ1-6; D gene ambiguous. Germline loops: CDR1 SGHRS, CDR2 YFSETQ. Deletions cut 3 bases from V and 9 bases from J, with 13 bases between. The CDR3 spans 14 residues. The CDR3 bases are TGCGCCAGCAGCTGGGCTCCATTAGGTTCACCCCTCCACTTT. This encodes CASSWAPLGSPLHF.

The V gene is TRBV6-5, the J gene TRBJ2-7; 7 bases match TRBD1. CDR3 length equals 14 residues. Germline CDR1 MNHEY, CDR2 SVGAGI. Germline trimming cut 5 bases from V and 3 bases from J; bases unmatched to any gene: 7. The CDR3 DNA sequence: TGTGCCAGCAGTAATACGGGACAGAACTACGAGCAGTACTTC. Its translation: CASSNTGQNYEQYF.

This chain joins TRBV27 and TRBJ1-1; D ambiguous. The CDR3 is made up of 14 amino acids. The germline V and J ends were trimmed by 0 bases and 4 bases, with 9 bases remaining between them. Germline values: CDR1 MNHEY, CDR2 SMNVEV (reference sequence). The CDR3 loop is CASSLSEVATEAFF. In DNA form, the CDR3 reads TGTGCCAGCAGTTTATCGGAGGTTGCCACTGAAGCTTTCTTT.

CDR3 in DNA: TGTGCCAGCAGTTTCTCCGATGACATGAACACTGAAGCTTTCTTT. Its protein product is CASSFSDDMNTEAFF. The rearrangement joins TRBV27 to TRBJ1-1; D not resolved. V was shortened by 3 bases and J by 0 bases, with 11 bases between the two germline ends. The CDR3 runs 15 residues. CDR1 is MNHEY, CDR2 SMNVEV, per germline (reference sequence).

This chain joins TRBV11-2 and TRBJ2-5, with TRBD2 identical over 9 bases. The J call may be mistaken, given a closer DNA end match to TRBJ2-7. The CDR3 length is 15 residues. Germline assignment: CDR1 SGHAT and CDR2 FQNNGV. The CDR3 is CASSSRLADKYEQYF. The CDR3 DNA reads as TGTGCCAGCAGCTCACGACTAGCGGACAAATACGAGCAGTACTTC.

V is TRBV5-1 and J is TRBJ1-4; D remains unclear. Trimming removed 1 base at V and 5 bases at J, with 3 bases between. The CDR3 consists of 12 residues. The germline gives CDR1 SGHRS, CDR2 YFSETQ. The CDR3 DNA reads as TGCGCCAGCAGCTTGCCGAATGAAAAACTGTTTTTT. Translated: CASSLPNEKLFF.

This clone was observed once. The chain joins TRBV7-9 to TRBJ1-2; 10 bases map to TRBD1. Per germline, CDR1 SEHNR and CDR2 FQNEAQ (reference sequence). The CDR3 contains 18 residues. After removal of 4 bases from V and 7 bases from J, the junction contained 18 bases not matched to a gene. The CDR3 reads CASSSTWDRGGSQSGYTF. CDR3 nucleotide sequence: TGTGCCAGCAGCTCCACATGGGACAGGGGTGGTTCTCAGTCTGGCTACACCTTC.

This clone was counted a single time. V is TRBV10-1 and J is TRBJ2-1; 9 nucleotides agree with TRBD1. The CDR3 is made up of 15 amino acids. Germline-derived CDR1 and CDR2 are WNHNN and SYGVQD (reference sequence). With V trimmed by 0 bases and J by 8 bases, 5 bases remained unmatched. The DNA of the CDR3 is TGCGCCAGCAGTGAGTCGGGGACAGGGTCGGATGAGCAGTTCTTC. It translates to CASSESGTGSDEQFF.

V and J are TRBV30 and TRBJ2-5; tentatively, D is TRBD1 (6 bases). Germline assignment: CDR1 GTSNPN and CDR2 SVGIG (reference sequence). The ends were cut back, 6 bases at V and 10 bases at J, with 18 bases in the middle. The CDR3 is 12 amino acids. CDR3 coding DNA: TGTGCCTGTAGACAGCCCAGGGGTGACCAGTACTTC. Protein: CACRQPRGDQYF.

This rearrangement joins TRBV5-6 to TRBJ2-7; TRBD2 matches at 9 bases. The V and J ends lost 4 bases and 3 bases, in that order; junction bases with no gene match: 14. Germline V CDR1 and CDR2: SGHDT, YYEEEE. The CDR3 sequence is 17 residues long. CDR3 coding DNA: TGTGCCAGCAGCCTCTTAGCGGGGGATGGAGGGTTCTACGAGCAGTACTTC. It codes for CASSLLAGDGGFYEQYF.

The chain uses TRBV5-4 and TRBJ1-4; TRBD1 matches at 10 bases. The CDR3 totals 16 residues. Germline V gene data show CDR1 as SGHNT and CDR2 as YYREEE (reference sequence). V was clipped by 0 bases and J by 7 bases; unmatched bases: 6. CDR3 sequence reads: CASSLGSGQGSEKLFF. CDR3 bases: TGTGCCAGCAGCTTGGGTTCGGGACAGGGGAGTGAAAAACTGTTTTTT.

The chain recombines TRBV7-9 with TRBJ2-2; 7 positions agree with TRBD2. After removal of 5 bases from V and 6 bases from J, the junction contained 12 bases not matched to a gene. Germline V gene sequence: CDR1 SEHNR, CDR2 FQNEAQ (reference sequence). The CDR3 consists of 16 residues. CDR3 region: CASSKAGSISPGELFF. The DNA of the CDR3 is TGTGCCAGCAGCAAAGCGGGGTCGATTAGTCCCGGGGAGCTGTTTTTT.